The T cell receptor (beta chain) under discussion was sequenced for a study of shared clonotypes between healthy human individuals. Using immunoSEQ multiplex PCR, the repertoire was profiled, and TCRdb retains in-frame clones only, with some absent. This sample has a few million clones; approximately 93% occur once, and the top ten carry roughly 0.36%. Germline CDR1 reads GTSNPN; CDR2 reads SVGIG (reference sequence). The CDR3 length is 13 residues. The V gene lost 6 bases and the J gene lost 0 bases, with 11 bases spanning the gap. This chain connects TRBV30 to TRBJ1-2; weak D call: TRBD1 (6 bases). The sequencing sample was made of naive CD4+ T cells from PBMCs. Subset denoted: CD45RA+ positively selected. This TCR was sampled from a man younger than 30 in good health. Some clones in this sample may be carry-over from other donors' samples. CDR3 nucleotide sequence: TGTGCCTGCCAGGGGATGTCTAACTATGGCTACACCTTC. The encoded protein is CACQGMSNYGYTF.